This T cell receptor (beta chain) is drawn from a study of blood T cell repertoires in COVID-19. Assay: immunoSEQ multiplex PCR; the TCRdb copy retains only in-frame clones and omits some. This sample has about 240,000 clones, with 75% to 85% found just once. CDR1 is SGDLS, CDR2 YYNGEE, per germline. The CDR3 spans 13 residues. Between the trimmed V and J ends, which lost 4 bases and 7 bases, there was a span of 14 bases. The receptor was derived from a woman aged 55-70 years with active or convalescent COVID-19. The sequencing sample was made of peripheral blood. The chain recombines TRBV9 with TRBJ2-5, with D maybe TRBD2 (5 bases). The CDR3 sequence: CASSIGLGGTQYF. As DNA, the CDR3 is TGTGCCAGCAGCATTGGACTGGGCGGGACCCAGTACTTC.